Described below is a single T cell receptor (beta chain) sequence and its context. CDR1 and CDR2 (germline): SEHNR, FQNEAQ (reference sequence). The V end lost 5 bases, the J end lost 0 bases, and 23 bases lay between the germline ends. The length of the CDR3 is 19 residues. TCRdb redid the calling of the PCR reads with MiXCR, one entry per CDR3 protein. The sample lists around 20,000 distinct CDR3 sequences, 60% to 75% seen once, with 0.95% to 1.2% in the top ten. This record belongs to a study of vaccination and CD4 T cells after COVID-19. The sample in question was CD4+ T cells from blood, obtained after SARS-CoV-2 vaccination. This sequence originates from a human donor who had recovered from COVID-19. The chain couples TRBV7-9 to TRBJ2-1; unclear D gene. The CDR3: CASSPWTAVPVRSYNEQFF. DNA of the CDR3: TGTGCCAGCAGCCCGTGGACCGCCGTCCCAGTCCGCTCCTACAATGAGCAGTTCTTC.